This note documents a single TCR beta chain sequence. Its antigen is unidentified. Sequenced with the Oncomine TCR Beta short-read assay was DNA taken from cultured CD4+ T cells. Each CDR3 protein gets one entry after TCRdb re-called the PCR reads with MiXCR. This sample has thousands of distinct CDR3 sequences, with approximately 55% found just once. Stated treatment: approximately 10-day PBMC culture with coronavirus spike peptide pools or control peptides (ViraFEST assay). Germline V gene data show CDR1 as GTSNPN and CDR2 as SVGIG (reference sequence). The CDR3 runs 13 residues. The V end was cut by 0 bases, the J end by 1 base, with 6 bases between. This sample stems from a study of vaccination and CD4 T cells after COVID-19.

This rearrangement joins TRBV30 to TRBJ1-1, with D unclear. The sample was CD4+ T cells from blood, cultured in vitro. The receptor's source is a human donor who had recovered from COVID-19. The CDR3 DNA reads TGTGCCTGGAGTGTTGAGGCGAACACTGAAGCTTTCTTT. It is translated as CAWSVEANTEAFF.